The present T cell receptor beta chain was sequenced within a study of T cell responses to AZD1222 COVID-19 vaccine. Study-wide findings and caveats: In all cases, repertoires were sampled only after the peak T cell response. The donor group comprised mostly white British people and more females; the analysis possibly underestimated clonal diversity.

The junction had 12 bases not matched to a gene; V was cut back by 7 bases and J by 8 bases. CDR1 and CDR2 (germline): LNHDA, SQIVND (reference sequence). This CDR3 spans 14 amino acids. Details on this clone: Antigen specificity is unknown.

This table comes from immunoSEQ multiplex PCR, and its TCRdb copy is limited to in-frame clones, with some not included. The sample comprises around 140,000 clones, 90% to 95% of which are singletons, and 10% to 15% rests with the top ten. Sequenced material: peripheral blood, taken after recovery from COVID-19. V and J are TRBV19 and TRBJ1-2; 8 bases are a match to TRBD1. The clonotype originates from an adult who had recovered from COVID-19. CDR3 bases: TGTGCCAGTAAGCGGGACAGGAGTAGTGACGGCTACACCTTC. This sequence encodes CASKRDRSSDGYTF.